This TCR beta chain was observed in a study of blood T cell repertoires in COVID-19. Overall study context: Samples of COVID-19 (acute and convalescent) were obtained from the United States, Italy and Spain. Sample material is recorded as cDNA or gDNA derived from T cells, B-cell-depleted T cells, or PBMCs.

The CDR3 contains 15 residues. Germline V gives CDR1 LNHDA, CDR2 SQIVND (reference sequence). Trimming took 4 bases from V and 1 from J, leaving 10 bases between them. Sequencing used immunoSEQ multiplex PCR; TCRdb keeps in-frame clones, though not all of them. There are about 160,000 clones in the sample; 84% occur only once, and roughly 2.3% lies in the top ten. The receptor comes from a man between 65 and 85 years old with acute or convalescent COVID-19. The specimen was peripheral blood. This chain joins TRBV19 and TRBJ2-2, with D tentatively TRBD1 (5 bases). As DNA, the CDR3 is TGTGCCAGTAGTAAGGGGCGCAAGAACACCGGGGAGCTGTTTTTT. Residues: CASSKGRKNTGELFF.